The clone carrying this T cell receptor beta chain was observed a single time. This sample also contains other DNA sequences that code for the same CDR3. This entry is derived from a study of blood T cell repertoires in COVID-19. At the level of the study: The United States, Italy and Spain supplied acute and convalescent COVID-19 samples. PBMCs, B-cell-depleted T cells, or T cells were the source of the cDNA or gDNA that made up the material.

This CDR3 contains 14 residues. The J segment lost 5 bases and the V segment lost 0 bases, leaving 1 base of the junction unmatched. Germline V CDR1 and CDR2: MNHEY, SMNVEV (reference sequence). Sequencing used immunoSEQ multiplex PCR; TCRdb keeps in-frame clones, though not all of them. The sample shows about 37,000 clones, about 88% of them seen only once. The sequenced material came from peripheral blood. V and J are TRBV27 and TRBJ1-2; 9 bases match TRBD1. The clonotype was recovered from a man between 65 and 85 years old with acute or convalescent COVID-19. CDR3 coding DNA: TGTGCCAGCAGTTTATCCGGACAGGGGTATGGCTACACCTTC. Translated: CASSLSGQGYGYTF.